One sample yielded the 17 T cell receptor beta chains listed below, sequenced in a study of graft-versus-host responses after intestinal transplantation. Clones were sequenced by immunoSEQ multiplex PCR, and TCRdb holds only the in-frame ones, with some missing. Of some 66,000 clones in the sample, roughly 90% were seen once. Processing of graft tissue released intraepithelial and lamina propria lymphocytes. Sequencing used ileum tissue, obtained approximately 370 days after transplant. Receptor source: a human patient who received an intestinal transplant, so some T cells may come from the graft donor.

The CDR3 is CASSLEGFNYGYTF. CDR3 nucleotide sequence: TGCGCCAGCAGCTTGGAAGGGTTTAACTATGGCTACACCTTC. The V and J genes are TRBV5-1 and TRBJ1-2; D gene unclear. With 0 bases removed from V and 1 base from J, the gap between germline ends came to 7 bases. The CDR3 loop spans 14 amino acids. Germline V gene data show CDR1 as SGHRS and CDR2 as YFSETQ.

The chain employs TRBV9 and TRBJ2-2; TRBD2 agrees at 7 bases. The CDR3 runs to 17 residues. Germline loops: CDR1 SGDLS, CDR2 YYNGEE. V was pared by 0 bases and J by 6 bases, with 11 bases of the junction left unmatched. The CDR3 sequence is CASSVERVGRRSGELFF. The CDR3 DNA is TGTGCCAGCAGCGTAGAACGGGTCGGGAGGCGATCCGGGGAGCTGTTTTTT.

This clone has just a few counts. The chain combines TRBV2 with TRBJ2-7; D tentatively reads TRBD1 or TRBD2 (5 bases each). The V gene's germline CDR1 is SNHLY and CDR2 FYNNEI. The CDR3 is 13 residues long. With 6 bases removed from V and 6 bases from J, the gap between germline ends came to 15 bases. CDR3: CASSSPGDREQYF. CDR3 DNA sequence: TGTGCCAGCAGCTCACCCGGGGACCGCGAGCAGTACTTC.

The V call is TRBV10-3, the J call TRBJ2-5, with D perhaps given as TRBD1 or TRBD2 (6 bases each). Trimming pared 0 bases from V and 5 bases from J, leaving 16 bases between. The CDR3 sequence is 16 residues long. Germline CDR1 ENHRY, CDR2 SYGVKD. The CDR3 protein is CAISESRRGNVETQYF. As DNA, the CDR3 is TGTGCCATCAGTGAGTCAAGGAGGGGGAATGTGGAGACCCAGTACTTC.

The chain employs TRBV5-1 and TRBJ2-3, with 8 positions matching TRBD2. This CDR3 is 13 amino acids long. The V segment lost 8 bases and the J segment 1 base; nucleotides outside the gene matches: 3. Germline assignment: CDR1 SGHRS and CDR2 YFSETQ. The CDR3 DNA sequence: TGCGCCAGGCGGCGGGGGGGCACAGATACGCAGTATTTT. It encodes CARRRGGTDTQYF.

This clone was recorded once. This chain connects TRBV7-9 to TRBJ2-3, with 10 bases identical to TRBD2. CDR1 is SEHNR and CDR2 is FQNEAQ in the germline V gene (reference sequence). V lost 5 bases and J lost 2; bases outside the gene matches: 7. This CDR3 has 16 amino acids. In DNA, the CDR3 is TGTGCCAGCAGCCCCGAGCGGGGGGGATACACAGATACGCAGTATTTT. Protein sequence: CASSPERGGYTDTQYF.

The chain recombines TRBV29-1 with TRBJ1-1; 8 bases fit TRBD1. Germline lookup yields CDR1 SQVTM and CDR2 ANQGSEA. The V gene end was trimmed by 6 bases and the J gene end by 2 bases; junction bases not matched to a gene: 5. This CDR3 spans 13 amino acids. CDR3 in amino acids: CSVRTGGNTEAFF. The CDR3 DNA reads TGCAGCGTCCGTACAGGGGGAAACACTGAAGCTTTCTTT.

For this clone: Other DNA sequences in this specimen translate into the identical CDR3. The CDR3 nucleotides read TGCGCCAGCAGCCAAGAGTGGGTGGGGGACTATGGCTACACCTTC. It is translated as CASSQEWVGDYGYTF. J is TRBJ1-2 and V is TRBV4-1; D might be TRBD1 (5 bases). V was pared by 0 bases and J by 3 bases, with 11 bases between. The CDR3 has 15 amino acids. Germline values: CDR1 MGHRA, CDR2 YSYEKL.

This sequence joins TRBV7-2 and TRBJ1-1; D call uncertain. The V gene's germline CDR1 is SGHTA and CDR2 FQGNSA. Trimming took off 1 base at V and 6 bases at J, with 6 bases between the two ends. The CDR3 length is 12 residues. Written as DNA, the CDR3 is TGTGCCAGCAGCTTAGATGCCTCTGAAGCTTTCTTT. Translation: CASSLDASEAFF.

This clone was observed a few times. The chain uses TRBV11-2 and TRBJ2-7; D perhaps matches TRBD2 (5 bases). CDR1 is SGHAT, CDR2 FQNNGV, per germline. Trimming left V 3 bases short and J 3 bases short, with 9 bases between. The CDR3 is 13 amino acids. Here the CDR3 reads CASSFRGHYEQYF. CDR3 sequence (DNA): TGTGCCAGCAGCTTCCGGGGTCACTACGAGCAGTACTTC.

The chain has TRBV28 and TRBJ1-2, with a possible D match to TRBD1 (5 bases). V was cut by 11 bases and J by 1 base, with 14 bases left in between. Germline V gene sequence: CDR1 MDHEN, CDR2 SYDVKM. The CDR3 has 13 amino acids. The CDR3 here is CAGASTVNYGYTF. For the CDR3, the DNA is TGTGCCGGAGCCTCGACAGTTAACTATGGCTACACCTTC.

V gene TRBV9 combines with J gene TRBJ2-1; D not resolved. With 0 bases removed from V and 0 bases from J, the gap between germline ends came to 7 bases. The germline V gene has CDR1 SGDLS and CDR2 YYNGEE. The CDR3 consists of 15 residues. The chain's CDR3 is CASSVGPSSYNEQFF. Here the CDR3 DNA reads TGTGCCAGCAGCGTAGGACCGAGCTCCTACAATGAGCAGTTCTTC.

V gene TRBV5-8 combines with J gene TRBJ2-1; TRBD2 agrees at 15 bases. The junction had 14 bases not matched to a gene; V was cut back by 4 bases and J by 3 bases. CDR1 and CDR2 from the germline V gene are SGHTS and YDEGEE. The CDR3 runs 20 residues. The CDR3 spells CASSRTGLAGGGLVYNEQFF. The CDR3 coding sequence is TGTGCCAGCAGCCGTACCGGACTAGCGGGAGGGGGGCTGGTCTACAATGAGCAGTTCTTC.

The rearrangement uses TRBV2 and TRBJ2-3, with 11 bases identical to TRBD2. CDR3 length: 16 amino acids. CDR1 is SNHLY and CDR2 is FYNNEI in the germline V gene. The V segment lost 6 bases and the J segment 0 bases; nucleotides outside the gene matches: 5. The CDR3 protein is CASRRASGGSTDTQYF. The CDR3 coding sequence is TGTGCCAGCAGACGGGCTAGCGGGGGGAGCACAGATACGCAGTATTTT.

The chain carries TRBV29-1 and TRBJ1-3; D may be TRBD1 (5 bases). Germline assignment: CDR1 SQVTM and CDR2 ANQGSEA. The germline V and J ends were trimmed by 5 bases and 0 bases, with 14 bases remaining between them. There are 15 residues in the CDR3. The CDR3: CSVRQQPYSGNTIYF. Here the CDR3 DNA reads TGCAGCGTTAGACAGCAACCTTACTCTGGAAACACCATATATTTT. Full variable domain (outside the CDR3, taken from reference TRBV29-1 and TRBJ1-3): SAVISQKPSRDICQRGTSLTIQCQVDSQVTMMFWYRQQPGQSLTLIATANQGSEATYESGFVIDKFPISRPNLTFSTLTVSNMSPEDSSIYLCSVRQQPYSGNTIYFGEGSWLTVV.

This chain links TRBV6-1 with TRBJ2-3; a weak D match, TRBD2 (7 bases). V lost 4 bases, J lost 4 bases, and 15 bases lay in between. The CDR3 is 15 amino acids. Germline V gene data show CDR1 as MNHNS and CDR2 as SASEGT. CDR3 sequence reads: CASSGDGGASDTQYF. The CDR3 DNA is TGTGCCAGCAGTGGTGATGGGGGGGCTTCAGATACGCAGTATTTT.

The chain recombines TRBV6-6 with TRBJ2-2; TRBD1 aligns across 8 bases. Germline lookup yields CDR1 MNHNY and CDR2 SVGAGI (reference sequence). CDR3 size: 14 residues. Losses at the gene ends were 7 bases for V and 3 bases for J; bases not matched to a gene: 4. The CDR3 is CASKGQGDTGELFF. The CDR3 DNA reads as TGTGCCAGCAAAGGACAGGGTGACACCGGGGAGCTGTTTTTT.